The 3 T cell receptor beta chains presented below share a single source sample, sequenced in a study of cytomegalovirus exposure and HLA in healthy donors. PCR employed 60 Vbeta and 13 Jbeta primers. Only in-frame clones appear in the TCRdb table, and some are missing; sequencing was by immunoSEQ multiplex PCR. The sample shows 180,000 or so clones, 75% to 85% of them seen only once. The sequenced material came from PBMCs. All receptors come from a female donor in good health and CMV-seronegative.

This clone has only a few counts. The chain combines TRBV4-2 with TRBJ1-6; perhaps TRBD1 as D (6 bases). Per the germline V gene, CDR1 is LGHNA and CDR2 is YNFKEQ. Trimming removed 7 bases from V and 10 bases from J, with 20 bases in between. The CDR3 extends over 15 amino acids. The CDR3 DNA sequence: TGTGCCAGCACCCTTGACAGGTCTCGGCGATCACCCCTCCACTTT. As protein: CASTLDRSRRSPLHF.

The chain recombines TRBV5-4 with TRBJ2-5; 11 bases fit TRBD2. TRBJ2-7 explains the end of the DNA better; the J call may be wrong. The CDR3 is 15 residues long. Germline values: CDR1 SGHNT, CDR2 YYREEE (reference sequence). The CDR3 region has the DNA TGTGCCAGCAGCTTGGGAACTAGCGGGAGTCGCGAGCAGTACTTC. Its translation: CASSLGTSGSREQYF.

This clone has a handful of counts. The gene calls are TRBV4-2 and TRBJ1-6; no clear D gene. The CDR3 totals 18 residues. Trimming stripped 0 bases from V and 0 bases from J, with 12 bases between. CDR1 and CDR2 (germline): LGHNA, YNFKEQ. CDR3 coding DNA: TGTGCCAGCAGCCAAGATATAGCGGAGAGCTCCTATAATTCACCCCTCCACTTT. Residues: CASSQDIAESSYNSPLHF.